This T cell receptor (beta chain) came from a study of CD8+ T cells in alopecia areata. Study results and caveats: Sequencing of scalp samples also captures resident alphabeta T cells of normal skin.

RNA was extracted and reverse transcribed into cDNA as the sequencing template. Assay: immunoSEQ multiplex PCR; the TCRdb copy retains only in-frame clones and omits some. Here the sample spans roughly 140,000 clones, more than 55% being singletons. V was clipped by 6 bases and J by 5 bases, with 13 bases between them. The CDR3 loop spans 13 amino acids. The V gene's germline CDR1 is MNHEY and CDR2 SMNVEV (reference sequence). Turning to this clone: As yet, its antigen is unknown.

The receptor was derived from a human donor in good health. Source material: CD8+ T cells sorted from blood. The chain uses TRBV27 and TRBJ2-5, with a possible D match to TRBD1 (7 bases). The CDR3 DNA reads TGTGCCAGCAGAGGAGGGGGCCTGGAGACCCAGTACTTC. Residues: CASRGGGLETQYF.